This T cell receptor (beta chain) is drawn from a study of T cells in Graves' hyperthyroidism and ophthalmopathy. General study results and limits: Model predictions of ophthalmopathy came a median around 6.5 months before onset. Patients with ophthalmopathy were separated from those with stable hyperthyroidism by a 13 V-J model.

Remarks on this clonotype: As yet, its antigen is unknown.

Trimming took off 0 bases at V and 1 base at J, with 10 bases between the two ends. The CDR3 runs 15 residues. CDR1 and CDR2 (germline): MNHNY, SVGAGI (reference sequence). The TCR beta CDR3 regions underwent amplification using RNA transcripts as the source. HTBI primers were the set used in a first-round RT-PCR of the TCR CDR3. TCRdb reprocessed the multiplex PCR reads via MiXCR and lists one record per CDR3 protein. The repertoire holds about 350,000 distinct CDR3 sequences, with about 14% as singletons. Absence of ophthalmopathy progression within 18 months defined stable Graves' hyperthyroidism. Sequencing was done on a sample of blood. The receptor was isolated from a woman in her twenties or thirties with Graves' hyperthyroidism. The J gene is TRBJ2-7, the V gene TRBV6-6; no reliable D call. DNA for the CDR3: TGTGCCAGCAGTTACTCGAGGATATCTTCCTACGAGCAGTACTTC. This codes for CASSYSRISSYEQYF.